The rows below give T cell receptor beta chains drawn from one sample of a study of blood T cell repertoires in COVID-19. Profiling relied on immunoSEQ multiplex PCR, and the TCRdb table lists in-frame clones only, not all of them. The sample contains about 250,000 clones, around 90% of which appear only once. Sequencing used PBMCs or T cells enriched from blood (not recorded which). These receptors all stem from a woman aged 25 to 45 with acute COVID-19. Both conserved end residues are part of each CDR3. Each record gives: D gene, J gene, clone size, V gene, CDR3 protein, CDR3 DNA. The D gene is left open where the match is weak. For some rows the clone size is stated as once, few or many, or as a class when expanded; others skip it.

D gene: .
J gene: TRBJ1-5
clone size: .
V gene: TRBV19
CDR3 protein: CASSLRDTAFNQPQHF
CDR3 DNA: TGTGCCAGTAGTCTCCGGGACACAGCGTTCAATCAGCCCCAGCATTTT

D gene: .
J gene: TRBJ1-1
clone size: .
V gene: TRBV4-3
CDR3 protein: CASSQVEEAGEAFF
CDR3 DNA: TGCGCCAGCAGCCAAGTGGAAGAAGCAGGGGAAGCTTTCTTT

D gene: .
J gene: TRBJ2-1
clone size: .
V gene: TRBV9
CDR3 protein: CASSVGQAYNEQFF
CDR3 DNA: TGTGCCAGCAGCGTAGGGCAGGCCTACAATGAGCAGTTCTTC

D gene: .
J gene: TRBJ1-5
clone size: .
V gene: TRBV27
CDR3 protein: CASSYSGNQPQHF
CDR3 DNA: TGTGCCAGCAGTTATTCAGGCAATCAGCCCCAGCATTTT

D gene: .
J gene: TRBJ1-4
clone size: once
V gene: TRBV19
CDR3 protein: CASSLTQEVEKLFF
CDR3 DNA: TGTGCCAGTAGTCTCACCCAGGAAGTAGAAAAACTGTTTTTT

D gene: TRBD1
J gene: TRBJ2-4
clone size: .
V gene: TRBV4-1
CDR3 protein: CASSPTRGPGKNIQYF
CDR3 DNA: TGCGCCAGCAGCCCGACGAGGGGGCCGGGCAAAAACATTCAGTACTTC

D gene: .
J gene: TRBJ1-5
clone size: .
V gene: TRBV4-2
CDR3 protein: CQRDSCYSNQPQHF
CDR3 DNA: TGTCAGCGGGATTCTTGCTATAGCAATCAGCCCCAGCATTTT

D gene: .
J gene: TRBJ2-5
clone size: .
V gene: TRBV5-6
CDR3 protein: CASSFVGGGTQYF
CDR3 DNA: TGTGCCAGCAGCTTCGTGGGGGGAGGGACCCAGTACTTC

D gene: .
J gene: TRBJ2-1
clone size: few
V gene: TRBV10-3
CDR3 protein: CAISSGTSYNEQFF
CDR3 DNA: TGTGCCATCAGCTCTGGCACCTCTTACAATGAGCAGTTCTTC

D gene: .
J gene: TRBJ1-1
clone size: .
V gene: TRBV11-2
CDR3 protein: CASSGGGQQAFF
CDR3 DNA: TGTGCCAGCAGCGGGGGGGGGCAGCAAGCTTTCTTT

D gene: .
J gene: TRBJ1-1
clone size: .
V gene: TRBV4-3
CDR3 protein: CASSQDPSGTEAFF
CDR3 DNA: TGCGCCAGCAGCCAAGATCCCTCGGGCACTGAAGCTTTCTTT

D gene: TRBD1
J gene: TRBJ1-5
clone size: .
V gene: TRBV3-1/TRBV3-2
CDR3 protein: CASSQDRASGQPQHF
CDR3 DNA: TGTGCCAGCAGCCAGGACAGGGCCAGTGGGCAGCCCCAGCATTTT

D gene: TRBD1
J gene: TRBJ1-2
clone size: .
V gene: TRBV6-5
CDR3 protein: CASTTGTGEGYTF
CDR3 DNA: TGTGCCAGTACCACAGGGACAGGGGAAGGCTACACCTTC

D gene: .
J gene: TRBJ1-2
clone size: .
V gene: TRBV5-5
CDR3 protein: CASSWGTKPSGYTF
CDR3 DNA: TGTGCCAGCAGCTGGGGGACAAAACCTAGCGGGTACACCTTC

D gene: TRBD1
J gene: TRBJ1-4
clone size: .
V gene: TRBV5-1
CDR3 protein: CASSLTGDEKLFF
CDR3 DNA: TGCGCCAGCAGCTTGACAGGGGATGAAAAACTGTTTTTT

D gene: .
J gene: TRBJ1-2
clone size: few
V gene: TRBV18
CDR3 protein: CASSPGQGFDGYTF
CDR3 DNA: TGTGCCAGCTCACCTGGGCAGGGCTTCGATGGCTACACCTTC

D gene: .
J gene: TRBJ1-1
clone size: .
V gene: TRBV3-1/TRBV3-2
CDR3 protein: CASSQGANTEAFF
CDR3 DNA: TGTGCCAGCAGCCAGGGAGCGAACACTGAAGCTTTCTTT

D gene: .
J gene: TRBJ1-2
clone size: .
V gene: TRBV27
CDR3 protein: CASSLAGAKGGYTF
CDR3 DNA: TGTGCCAGCAGCCTCGCAGGGGCCAAGGGTGGCTACACCTTC

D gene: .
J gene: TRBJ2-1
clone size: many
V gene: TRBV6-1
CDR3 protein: CASSDPPGGSGTYNEQFF
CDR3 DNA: TGTGCCAGCAGTGATCCCCCAGGGGGTAGTGGGACTTACAATGAGCAGTTCTTC

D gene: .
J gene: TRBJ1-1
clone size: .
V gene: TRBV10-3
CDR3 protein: CAISESLSDGVNTEAFF
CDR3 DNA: TGTGCCATCAGTGAGTCCCTATCTGACGGAGTCAACACTGAAGCTTTCTTT

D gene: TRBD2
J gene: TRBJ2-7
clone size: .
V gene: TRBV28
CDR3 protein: CASSQALAGADWEQYF
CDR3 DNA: TGTGCCAGCAGTCAGGCACTAGCGGGGGCGGACTGGGAGCAGTACTTC